This T cell receptor beta chain originates from a study of HIV-infected patients and healthy controls. Follow-up blood was drawn about 14 weeks, roughly three months, after antiretroviral therapy began. All unsorted peripheral T cells were captured because whole blood was used without fractionation. By sample fraction, this clonotype is medium-sized. The antigen is not known. Study-wide results and caveats: With just sixteen HIV-infected individuals processed, the findings' generality was considered strongly limited. Untreated HIV+ repertoires had roughly threefold fewer distinct CDR3s and lower Shannon diversity than healthy controls. HIV-infected repertoires had significantly higher mean Gini indices than controls, possibly reflecting oligoclonality.

cDNA was made from approximately 500 ng RNA using alpha and beta constant primers. Separate chain-specific third strand synthesis with multiplexing indices produced the alpha and beta libraries. One primer pair amplified all rearrangements per chain; each cDNA got molecular barcodes. TCRdb redid the calling of the 5' RACE reads with MiXCR, one entry per CDR3 protein. Among about 7,900 distinct CDR3 sequences listed, about 8.4% were seen once. This CDR3 is 14 amino acids long. Losses at the gene ends were 5 bases for V and 6 bases for J; bases not matched to a gene: 5. Germline V gene data show CDR1 as SNHLY and CDR2 as FYNNEI.

Sequenced material: blood, taken during antiretroviral therapy. The clonotype comes from an adult with HIV infection. The V and J genes are TRBV2 and TRBJ2-1; 9 positions agree with TRBD1. CDR3 loop: CASSYRGRVNEQFF. The CDR3 nucleotides are TGTGCCAGCAGTTACAGGGGGCGGGTCAATGAGCAGTTCTTC.